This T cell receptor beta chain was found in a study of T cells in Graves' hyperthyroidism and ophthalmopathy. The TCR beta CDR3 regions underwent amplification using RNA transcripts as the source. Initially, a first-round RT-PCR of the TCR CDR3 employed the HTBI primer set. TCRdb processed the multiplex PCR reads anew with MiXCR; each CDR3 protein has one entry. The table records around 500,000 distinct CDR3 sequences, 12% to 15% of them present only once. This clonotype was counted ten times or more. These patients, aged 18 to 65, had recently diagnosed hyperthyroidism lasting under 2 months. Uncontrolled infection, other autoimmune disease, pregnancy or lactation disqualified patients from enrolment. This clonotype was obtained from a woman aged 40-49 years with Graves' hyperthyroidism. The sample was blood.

CDR3 DNA sequence: TGTGCCAGCAGTTCGAGGGGTTGGGGCACAGATACGCAGTATTTT. It is translated as CASSSRGWGTDTQYF. The chain is built from TRBV28 and TRBJ2-3; D possibly uses TRBD1 or TRBD2 (5 bases each). Trimming stripped 4 bases from V and 1 base from J, with 12 bases between. The germline V gene encodes CDR1 MDHEN and CDR2 SYDVKM. The CDR3 runs 15 residues.